These 8 T cell receptor beta chains were all obtained from the same sample, sequenced in a study of T-cell reconstitution after alpha-beta-depleted transplantation in children. Preparation of the TCRbeta library involved a method that used unique molecular identifiers. TCRdb itself ran the PCR reads through MiXCR, one entry per CDR3 protein. The sample lists 550,000 to 800,000 distinct CDR3 sequences, about an eighth occurring once. Sequencing used PBMCs, obtained before TCRalphabeta/CD19-depleted stem cell transplant. Receptor source: a girl aged 2 to 9 with congenital amegakaryocytic thrombocytopenia, due to receive a stem cell transplant.

This CDR3 reads CASSQGTVWETQYF. The CDR3 nucleotides are TGTGCCAGCAGCCAAGGGACTGTCTGGGAGACCCAGTACTTC. The genes are TRBV4-2 and TRBJ2-5, with D tentatively TRBD2 (5 bases). The CDR3 length is 14 residues. Trimming took 1 base from V and 5 from J, leaving 11 bases between them. CDR1 is LGHNA and CDR2 is YNFKEQ in the germline V gene.

This rearrangement joins TRBV7-2 to TRBJ2-7; maybe TRBD2 (6 bases). The germline CDR1 and CDR2 sequences are SGHTA and FQGNSA. V was shortened by 4 bases and J by 5 bases, with 18 bases between the two germline ends. The CDR3 runs to 15 residues. This chain's CDR3 is CASSSTGTPLHEQYF. CDR3 sequence (DNA): TGTGCCAGCAGCTCGACCGGGACTCCTCTCCACGAGCAGTACTTC.

The gene calls are TRBV7-2 and TRBJ2-2; 7 bases line up with TRBD1. The CDR3 extends over 16 amino acids. The J segment lost 3 bases and the V segment lost 5 bases, leaving 9 bases of the junction unmatched. The germline V gene encodes CDR1 SGHTA and CDR2 FQGNSA. The CDR3 nucleotides are TGTGCCAGCAGCGCTTCGGGACAGAGCTACACCGGGGAGCTGTTTTTT. This sequence encodes CASSASGQSYTGELFF. Looking up the rest from reference TRBV7-2 and TRBJ2-2 gives the full variable domain: GAGVSQSPSNKVTEKGKDVELRCDPISGHTALYWYRQSLGQGLEFLIYFQGNSAPDKSGLPSDRFSAERTGGSVSTLTIQRTQQEDSAVYLCASSASGQSYTGELFFGEGSRLTVL.

V and J are TRBV5-5 and TRBJ2-7; maybe TRBD2 (5 bases). This CDR3 contains 14 residues. Trimming stripped 5 bases from V and 2 bases from J, with 14 bases between. Germline lookup yields CDR1 SGHKS and CDR2 YYEKEE (reference sequence). The CDR3 loop is CASRAVERTYEQYF. CDR3 nucleotide sequence: TGTGCCAGCAGGGCGGTGGAGCGGACCTACGAGCAGTACTTC.

This clonotype was detected only a few times. The J gene is TRBJ2-5, the V gene TRBV5-1; 8 bases align to TRBD1. The CDR3 loop spans 16 amino acids. V lost 2 bases, J lost 4 bases, and 10 bases stayed unmatched. Germline values: CDR1 SGHRS, CDR2 YFSETQ. In DNA form, the CDR3 reads TGCGCCAGCAGCTTTCCCCCCTCAGGGGGCGGAGAGACCCAGTACTTC. It translates to CASSFPPSGGGETQYF. Variable domain in full (rest from reference TRBV5-1 and TRBJ2-5): KAGVTQTPRYLIKTRGQQVTLSCSPISGHRSVSWYQQTPGQGLQFLFEYFSETQRNKGNFPGRFSGRQFSNSRSEMNVSTLELGDSALYLCASSFPPSGGGETQYFGPGTRLLVL.

CDR3 sequence: CASSKAVGPDTQYF. Written as DNA, the CDR3 is TGTGCCAGCAGTAAGGCGGTGGGGCCAGATACGCAGTATTTT. V gene TRBV12-3 or TRBV12-4 combines with J gene TRBJ2-3; D may be TRBD1 (5 bases). The CDR3 sequence is 14 residues long. V was clipped by 5 bases and J by 4 bases, with 13 bases between them.

In its sample, this clonotype was seen many times. The chain is built from TRBV20-1 and TRBJ2-1, with 11 bases lining up with TRBD2. J gave up 5 bases and V 3 bases, and 18 bases lay outside the gene matches. This CDR3 region has 19 residues. Looked up from germline, CDR1 is DFQATT and CDR2 is SNEGSKA (reference sequence). The CDR3 is CSARSLLLALAGGDNEQFF. The CDR3 region has the DNA TGCAGTGCTAGGAGCTTGTTACTGGCTCTAGCGGGAGGCGACAATGAGCAGTTCTTC.

As for this clonotype: A clone one base away is much larger, so this may be a read error. This chain uses TRBV10-3 with TRBJ1-5; perhaps TRBD1 as D (6 bases). Germline V gene sequence: CDR1 ENHRY, CDR2 SYGVKD. This CDR3 contains 13 residues. Trimming shortened V by 6 bases and J by 3 bases, and 9 bases separated the two germline ends. The CDR3: CAIRGQVNQPQHF. The CDR3 region has the DNA TGTGCCATCAGGGGACAAGTCAATCAGCCCCAGCATTTT.